The T cell receptor (beta chain) described here comes from a study of blood T cells in healthy people across ages. Concerning this clonotype itself: Its specificity is not known.

The junction had 3 bases not matched to a gene; V was cut back by 5 bases and J by 6 bases. Germline V lookup: CDR1 SGHTA, CDR2 FQGNSA. The CDR3 totals 12 residues. General study findings and limits: The recorded TCR beta diversity per million T cells decreased in a roughly linear manner with age. When one million T cells were used, diversity estimates were thought to be underestimates.

Sample-barcoded 5' priming and a J-beta primer mix drove a second PCR of about 7 to 11 cycles. The yield of each sample was at least 3 million CDR3-containing paired-end reads. TCRdb recomputed calls from the 5' RACE reads with MiXCR, one row per CDR3 protein. The sample comprises approximately 730,000 distinct CDR3 sequences, about 40% of which are singletons, and around a fifth rests with the top ten. This clonotype originated in an older woman in good health. The V gene is TRBV7-2, the J gene TRBJ2-7, with 8 positions matching TRBD1. Sequenced sample: blood. As DNA, the CDR3 is TGTGCCAGCAGCAGCGACAGGGGCGAGCAGTACTTC. Residues: CASSSDRGEQYF.